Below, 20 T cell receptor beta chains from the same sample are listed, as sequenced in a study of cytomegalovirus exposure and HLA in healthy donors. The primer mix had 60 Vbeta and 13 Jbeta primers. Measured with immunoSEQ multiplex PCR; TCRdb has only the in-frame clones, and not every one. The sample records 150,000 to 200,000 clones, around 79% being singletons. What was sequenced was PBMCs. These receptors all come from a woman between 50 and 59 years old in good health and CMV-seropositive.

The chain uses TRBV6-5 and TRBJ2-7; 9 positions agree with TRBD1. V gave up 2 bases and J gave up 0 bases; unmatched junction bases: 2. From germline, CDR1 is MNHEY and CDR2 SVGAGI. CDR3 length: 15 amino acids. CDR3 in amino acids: CASSYGTGFSYEQYF. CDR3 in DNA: TGTGCCAGCAGTTACGGGACAGGGTTCTCCTACGAGCAGTACTTC.

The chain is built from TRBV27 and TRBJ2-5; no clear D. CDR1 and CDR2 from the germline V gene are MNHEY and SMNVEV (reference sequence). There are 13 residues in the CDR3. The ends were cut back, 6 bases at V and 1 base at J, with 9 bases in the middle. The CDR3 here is CASSTATQETQYF. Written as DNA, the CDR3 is TGTGCCAGCAGCACAGCTACCCAAGAGACCCAGTACTTC.

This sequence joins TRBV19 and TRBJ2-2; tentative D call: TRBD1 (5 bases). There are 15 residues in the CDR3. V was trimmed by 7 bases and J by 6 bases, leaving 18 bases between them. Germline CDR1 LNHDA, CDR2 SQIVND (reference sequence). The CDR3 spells CASKLVPGSSGELFF. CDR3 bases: TGTGCCAGTAAGCTTGTTCCAGGGTCGTCCGGGGAGCTGTTTTTT.

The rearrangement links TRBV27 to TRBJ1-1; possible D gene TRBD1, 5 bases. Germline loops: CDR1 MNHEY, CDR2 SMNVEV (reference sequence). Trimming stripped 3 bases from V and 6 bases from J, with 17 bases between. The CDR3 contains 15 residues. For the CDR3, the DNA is TGTGCCAGCAGTTTGCGGGGGGTATACACTTCTGAAGCTTTCTTT. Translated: CASSLRGVYTSEAFF.

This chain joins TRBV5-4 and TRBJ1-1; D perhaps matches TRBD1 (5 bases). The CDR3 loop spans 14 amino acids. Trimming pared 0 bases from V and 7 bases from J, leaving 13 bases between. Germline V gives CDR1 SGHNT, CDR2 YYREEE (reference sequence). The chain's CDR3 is CASSLGGAQGEAFF. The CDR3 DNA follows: TGTGCCAGCAGCTTGGGTGGGGCGCAGGGTGAAGCTTTCTTT.

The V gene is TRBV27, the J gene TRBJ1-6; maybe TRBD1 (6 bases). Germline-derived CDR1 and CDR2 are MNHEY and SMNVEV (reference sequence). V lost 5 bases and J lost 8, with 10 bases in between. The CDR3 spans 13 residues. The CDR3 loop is CASSPDRYSPLHF. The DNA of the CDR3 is TGTGCCAGCAGTCCAGACAGGTATTCACCCCTCCACTTT.

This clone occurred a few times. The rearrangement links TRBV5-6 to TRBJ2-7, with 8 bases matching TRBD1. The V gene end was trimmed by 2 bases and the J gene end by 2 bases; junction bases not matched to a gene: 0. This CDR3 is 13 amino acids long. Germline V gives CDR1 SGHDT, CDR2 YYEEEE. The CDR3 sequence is CASSLQGAYEQYF. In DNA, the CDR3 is TGTGCCAGCAGCTTACAGGGGGCCTACGAGCAGTACTTC.

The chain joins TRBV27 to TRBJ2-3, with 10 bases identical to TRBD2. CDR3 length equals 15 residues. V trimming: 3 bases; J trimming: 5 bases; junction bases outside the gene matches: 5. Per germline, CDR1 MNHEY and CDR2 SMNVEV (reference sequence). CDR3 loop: CASSFRLAGVDTQYF. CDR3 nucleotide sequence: TGTGCCAGCAGTTTCAGGCTAGCGGGAGTAGATACGCAGTATTTT.

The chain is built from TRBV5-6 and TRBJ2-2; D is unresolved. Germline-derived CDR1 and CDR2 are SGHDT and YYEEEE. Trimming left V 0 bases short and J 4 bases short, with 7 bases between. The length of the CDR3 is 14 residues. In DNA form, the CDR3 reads TGTGCCAGCAGCTTGGCGACAAGCACCGGGGAGCTGTTTTTT. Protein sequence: CASSLATSTGELFF.

CDR3 DNA: TGTGCCAGCAGTTACGGAAGGGGGCGCATCGGTACTGAAGCTTTCTTT. Its protein product is CASSYGRGRIGTEAFF. The rearrangement joins TRBV6-5 to TRBJ1-1; 7 positions match TRBD1. Per the germline V gene, CDR1 is MNHEY and CDR2 is SVGAGI. The trim removed 2 bases at V and 5 bases at J, leaving 11 bases unmatched. This CDR3 is 16 amino acids long.

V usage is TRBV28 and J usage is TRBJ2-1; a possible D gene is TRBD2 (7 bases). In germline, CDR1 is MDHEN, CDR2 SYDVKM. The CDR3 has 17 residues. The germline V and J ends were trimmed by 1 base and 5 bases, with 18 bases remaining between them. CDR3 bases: TGTGCCAGCAGTTTATACCTGGTGGGGGGGGGCGACAATGAGCAGTTCTTC. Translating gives CASSLYLVGGGDNEQFF.

CDR3 residues: CASSPLGTSGSYNEQFF. The CDR3 DNA follows: TGTGCCAGCTCACCCCTGGGGACTAGCGGGAGTTACAATGAGCAGTTCTTC. The chain carries TRBV18 and TRBJ2-1; 14 positions match TRBD2. This CDR3 region has 17 residues. The germline gives CDR1 KGHSH, CDR2 LQKENI. Germline trimming cut 3 bases from V and 4 bases from J; bases unmatched to any gene: 5.

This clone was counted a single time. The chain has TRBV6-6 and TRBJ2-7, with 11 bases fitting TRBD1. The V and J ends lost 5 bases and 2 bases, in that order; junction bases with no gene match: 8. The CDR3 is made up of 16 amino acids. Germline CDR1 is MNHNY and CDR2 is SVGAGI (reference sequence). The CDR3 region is CASSRHGQGAAYEQYF. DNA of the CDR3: TGTGCCAGCAGTCGGCATGGACAGGGGGCTGCCTACGAGCAGTACTTC.

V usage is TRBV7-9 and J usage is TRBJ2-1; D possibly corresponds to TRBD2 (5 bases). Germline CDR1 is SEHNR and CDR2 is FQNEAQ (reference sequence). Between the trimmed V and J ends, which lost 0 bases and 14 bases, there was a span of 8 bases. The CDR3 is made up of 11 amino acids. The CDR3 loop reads CASSLAREEFF. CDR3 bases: TGTGCCAGCAGCTTAGCCCGGGAAGAGTTCTTC.

CDR3 protein: CASRELGFPYEQYF. The CDR3 region has the DNA TGTGCCAGCAGGGAACTCGGGTTTCCCTACGAGCAGTACTTC. This rearrangement joins TRBV2 to TRBJ2-7; D remains unclear. The CDR3 loop spans 14 amino acids. From germline, CDR1 is SNHLY and CDR2 FYNNEI. Trimming left V 6 bases short and J 2 bases short, with 14 bases between.

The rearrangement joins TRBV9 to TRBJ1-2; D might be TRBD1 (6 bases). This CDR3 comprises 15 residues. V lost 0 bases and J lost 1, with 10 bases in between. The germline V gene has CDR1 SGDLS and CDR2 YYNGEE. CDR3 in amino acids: CASSVAQGLNYGYTF. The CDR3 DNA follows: TGTGCCAGCAGCGTAGCCCAGGGGCTTAACTATGGCTACACCTTC.

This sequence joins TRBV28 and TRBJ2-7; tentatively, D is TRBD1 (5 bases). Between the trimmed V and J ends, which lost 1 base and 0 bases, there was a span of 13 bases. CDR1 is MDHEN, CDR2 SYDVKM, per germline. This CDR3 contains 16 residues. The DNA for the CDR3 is TGTGCCAGCAGTTTATCGACAGCTACGAGCTCCTACGAGCAGTACTTC. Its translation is CASSLSTATSSYEQYF.

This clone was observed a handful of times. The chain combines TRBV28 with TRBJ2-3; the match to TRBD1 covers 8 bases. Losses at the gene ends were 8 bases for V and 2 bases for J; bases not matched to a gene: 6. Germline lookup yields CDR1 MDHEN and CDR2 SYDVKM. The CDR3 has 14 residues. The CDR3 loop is CASCRDRITDTQYF. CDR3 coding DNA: TGTGCCAGCTGCCGGGACAGGATCACAGATACGCAGTATTTT.

Written as DNA, the CDR3 is TGTGCCAGCAGCTTAGATGCCCCCACAGGGGGCCACGAGCAGTACTTC. Protein product: CASSLDAPTGGHEQYF. This chain uses TRBV11-2 with TRBJ2-7, with 9 bases fitting TRBD1. The trim removed 0 bases at V and 5 bases at J, leaving 8 bases unmatched. The CDR3 sequence is 16 residues long. The V gene's germline CDR1 is SGHAT and CDR2 FQNNGV.

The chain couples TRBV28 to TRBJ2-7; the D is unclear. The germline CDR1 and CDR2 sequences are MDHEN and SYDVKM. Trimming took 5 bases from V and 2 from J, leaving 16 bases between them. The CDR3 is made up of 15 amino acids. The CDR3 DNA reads TGTGCCAGCAGTACGCCCCGACAAGCACCCTACGAGCAGTACTTC. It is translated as CASSTPRQAPYEQYF.